This T cell receptor (beta chain) is from a study of T-cell reconstitution after alpha-beta-depleted transplantation in children. Researchers prepared the TCRbeta library using unique molecular identifiers, the study reports. TCRdb itself ran the PCR reads through MiXCR, one entry per CDR3 protein. In the table there are 500,000 or so distinct CDR3 sequences, around a third of which are singletons. The CDR3 runs 12 residues. With 4 bases clipped from V and 3 bases from J, the junction kept 2 bases outside the gene matches. Germline V gene sequence: CDR1 DFQATT, CDR2 SNEGSKA (reference sequence). The genes are TRBV20-1 and TRBJ1-2; 7 bases agree with TRBD1. Sample: PBMCs from the stem cell graft donor, taken from the stem cell graft. The sequence was obtained from a human donor who donated a stem cell graft to a child with aplastic anemia. The CDR3 protein is CSATDRDYGYTF. CDR3 bases: TGCAGTGCTACCGACAGGGACTATGGCTACACCTTC.